The 21 T cell receptor beta chains in this list originate from one sample, sequenced in a study of post-analysis software for immune sequencing data. No antigen has been identified for these receptors. Whole-study results and caveats: Compared with controls, patients had more of about 5 TRBV segments, including TRBV5-6, TRBV5-1 and TRBV20-1.

Prepared libraries of TCR beta cDNA carried unique molecular identifiers. Each CDR3 protein is one row after TCRdb ran MiXCR on the PCR reads. This repertoire shows hundreds of thousands of distinct CDR3 sequences, 59% found once; its top ten account for around 11%. Sequenced input: blood. These TCRs come from a girl aged 2 to 10 with multiple sclerosis.

The table lists this clonotype with a few counts. CDR3 amino acids: CSVGGTSTNEQYF. The DNA of the CDR3 is TGCAGCGTTGGCGGTACTAGTACGAACGAGCAGTACTTC. The chain has TRBV29-1 and TRBJ2-4; a weak D match, TRBD2 (5 bases). The J call may be in error: the DNA end matches TRBJ2-7 better. This CDR3 is 13 amino acids long. CDR1 is SQVTM and CDR2 is ANQGSEA in the germline V gene.

The chain is built from TRBV7-8 and TRBJ2-5, with TRBD2 identical over 10 bases. CDR3 length: 17 amino acids. CDR1 and CDR2 (germline): SGHVS, FQNEAQ. The V and J ends lost 4 bases and 1 base, in that order; junction bases with no gene match: 9. In nucleotides, the CDR3 is TGTGCCAGCAGCTCTGTAGCGGGGGGCCACCTCCAAGAGACCCAGTACTTC. Amino acids: CASSSVAGGHLQETQYF.

The chain joins TRBV5-6 to TRBJ2-3; D is perhaps TRBD2 (6 bases). The V gene's germline CDR1 is SGHDT and CDR2 YYEEEE. The CDR3 spans 16 residues. V dropped 0 bases and J dropped 10 bases, with 21 bases sitting between them. This chain's CDR3 is CASSLEGLHPDLAQYF. CDR3 nucleotides: TGTGCCAGCAGCTTGGAGGGACTCCACCCGGATCTGGCGCAGTATTTT. Variable domain in full (rest from reference TRBV5-6 and TRBJ2-3): DAGVTQSPTHLIKTRGQQVTLRCSPKSGHDTVSWYQQALGQGPQFIFQYYEEEERQRGNFPDRFSGHQFPNYSSELNVNALLLGDSALYLCASSLEGLHPDLAQYFGPGTRLTVL.

V and J are TRBV20-1 and TRBJ2-1, with 14 nucleotides matching TRBD2. CDR3 size: 15 residues. The germline V gene has CDR1 DFQATT and CDR2 SNEGSKA (reference sequence). The J segment lost 9 bases and the V segment lost 2 bases, leaving 6 bases of the junction unmatched. In nucleotides, the CDR3 is TGCAGTGCTAGACACCCGGGACTAGCGGGAGTTGAGCAGTTCTTC. Its protein product is CSARHPGLAGVEQFF.

This rearrangement joins TRBV10-2 to TRBJ1-2; 9 bases map to TRBD1. J gave up 6 bases and V 6 bases, and 5 bases lay outside the gene matches. This CDR3 spans 13 amino acids. Per germline, CDR1 WSHSY and CDR2 SAAADI. CDR3 DNA: TGCGCCAGCAGGAAGGGACAGGGAGATGGCTACACCTTC. Translated: CASRKGQGDGYTF.

V is TRBV6-6 and J is TRBJ2-5; D uncertain. The better agreement between TRBJ2-7 and the DNA end casts doubt on the J call. The CDR3 has 14 amino acids. Germline-derived CDR1 and CDR2 are MNHNY and SVGAGI (reference sequence). CDR3 in DNA: TGTGCCAGCAGTTACTCCAAATTTTCCAACGAGCAGTACTTC. Translation gives CASSYSKFSNEQYF.

The genes are TRBV4-1 and TRBJ2-7; maybe TRBD2 (6 bases). Germline-derived CDR1 and CDR2 are MGHRA and YSYEKL. Trimming stripped 0 bases from V and 3 bases from J, with 12 bases between. The CDR3 consists of 15 residues. The CDR3 sequence is CASSQDVGGFYEQYF. CDR3 DNA: TGCGCCAGCAGCCAAGATGTCGGAGGGTTCTACGAGCAGTACTTC.

This chain links TRBV18 with TRBJ2-1; 13 nucleotides line up with TRBD2. This CDR3 has 15 residues. Germline CDR1 KGHSH, CDR2 LQKENI. V was clipped by 9 bases and J by 10 bases; unmatched bases: 12. The chain's CDR3 is CASQIRTSGSGEQFF. As DNA, the CDR3 is TGTGCCAGTCAGATACGGACTAGCGGGAGCGGAGAGCAGTTCTTC.

For the CDR3, the DNA is TGCAGTGCTAGTACTAGAATAAACTACGAGCAGTACTTC. Translated, it gives CSASTRINYEQYF. This chain connects TRBV20-1 to TRBJ2-7; a possible D gene is TRBD2 (5 bases). The CDR3 spans 13 residues. The V gene's germline CDR1 is DFQATT and CDR2 SNEGSKA (reference sequence). V gave up 3 bases and J gave up 3 bases, with 12 bases separating them.

The sample holds one count of this clonotype. The chain is built from TRBV7-2 and TRBJ2-3, with D hard to call. From germline, CDR1 is SGHTA and CDR2 FQGNSA. The CDR3 spans 13 residues. The V gene lost 2 bases and the J gene lost 4 bases, with 7 bases spanning the gap. The chain's CDR3 is CASSLKLSDTQYF. Written as DNA, the CDR3 is TGTGCCAGCAGCTTAAAGCTTTCAGATACGCAGTATTTT.

The rearrangement links TRBV12-3 or TRBV12-4 to TRBJ2-7; 14 positions match TRBD2. The CDR3 runs to 15 residues. With 5 bases clipped from V and 4 bases from J, the junction kept 4 bases outside the gene matches. The CDR3 here is CASSERTSGRYEQYF. The DNA of the CDR3 is TGTGCCAGCAGTGAAAGGACTAGCGGGAGGTACGAGCAGTACTTC.

There are a few counts of this clonotype. The V call is TRBV29-1, the J call TRBJ2-1, with D hard to call. The germline V gene has CDR1 SQVTM and CDR2 ANQGSEA. The CDR3 is 14 residues long. V dropped 3 bases and J dropped 0 bases, with 9 bases sitting between them. The CDR3: CSVEGIFSYNEQFF. The CDR3 DNA is TGCAGCGTTGAGGGCATCTTCTCCTACAATGAGCAGTTCTTC.

J is TRBJ1-6 and V is TRBV7-2; 8 nucleotides line up with TRBD1. With 9 bases clipped from V and 10 bases from J, the junction kept 5 bases outside the gene matches. CDR3 size: 12 residues. The germline V gene has CDR1 SGHTA and CDR2 FQGNSA. The CDR3 loop is CASGQGKSPLHF. The CDR3 bases are TGTGCCAGTGGACAGGGAAAATCACCCCTCCACTTT. Combining the CDR3 with reference TRBV7-2 and TRBJ1-6 gives the whole variable domain GAGVSQSPSNKVTEKGKDVELRCDPISGHTALYWYRQSLGQGLEFLIYFQGNSAPDKSGLPSDRFSAERTGGSVSTLTIQRTQQEDSAVYLCASGQGKSPLHFGNGTRLTVT.

This clonotype was detected a few times. The chain has TRBV27 and TRBJ1-2; the D is unclear. V was trimmed by 1 base and J by 8 bases, leaving 14 bases between them. There are 14 residues in the CDR3. CDR1 MNHEY and CDR2 SMNVEV come from the germline V gene (reference sequence). The CDR3 region has the DNA TGTGCCAGCAGTTTATACTCCCCCTTGGAGGGCTACACCTTC. Protein sequence: CASSLYSPLEGYTF.

V and J are TRBV9 and TRBJ2-3, with D perhaps TRBD1 (5 bases). Between the trimmed V and J ends, which lost 0 bases and 1 base, there was a span of 9 bases. Looked up from germline, CDR1 is SGDLS and CDR2 is YYNGEE. CDR3 length: 15 amino acids. The CDR3 nucleotides are TGTGCCAGCAGCGTAGGGCTAGGGGGCACAGATACGCAGTATTTT. It yields the protein CASSVGLGGTDTQYF. Variable domain in full (rest from reference TRBV9 and TRBJ2-3): DSGVTQTPKHLITATGQRVTLRCSPRSGDLSVYWYQQSLDQGLQFLIQYYNGEERAKGNILERFSAQQFPDLHSELNLSSLELGDSALYFCASSVGLGGTDTQYFGPGTRLTVL.

This chain links TRBV29-1 with TRBJ1-2; 7 nucleotides match TRBD1. The J segment lost 6 bases and the V segment lost 7 bases, leaving 11 bases of the junction unmatched. Germline assignment: CDR1 SQVTM and CDR2 ANQGSEA. CDR3 length equals 13 residues. Written as DNA, the CDR3 is TGCAGCGCCGGAGGAAGGACAGGAGATGGCTACACCTTC. Translating gives CSAGGRTGDGYTF.

The V call is TRBV5-1, the J call TRBJ2-3; TRBD1 matches 7 bases. The CDR3 spans 15 residues. The germline V gene encodes CDR1 SGHRS and CDR2 YFSETQ. The trim removed 5 bases at V and 2 bases at J, leaving 8 bases unmatched. The CDR3 here is CASRYRDSITDTQYF. CDR3 in DNA: TGCGCCAGCAGGTACCGGGACAGCATCACAGATACGCAGTATTTT.

This clonotype was seen more than once but under ten times. V usage is TRBV27 and J usage is TRBJ2-7, with D maybe TRBD2 (5 bases). Germline V gene data show CDR1 as MNHEY and CDR2 as SMNVEV (reference sequence). V lost 7 bases and J lost 1, with 17 bases in between. This CDR3 has 15 amino acids. In nucleotides, the CDR3 is TGTGCCAGCACTAACCCCGGGAATCCATCCTACGAGCAGTACTTC. Translation gives CASTNPGNPSYEQYF.

The rearrangement uses TRBV29-1 and TRBJ2-5; no firm D call. The J call may be in error: the DNA end matches TRBJ2-7 better. This CDR3 region has 13 residues. The germline gives CDR1 SQVTM, CDR2 ANQGSEA. The CDR3 reads CSVGGRARDEQYF. In DNA, the CDR3 is TGCAGCGTTGGGGGTAGGGCCCGCGACGAGCAGTACTTC.

This clonotype came up once. The V gene is TRBV6-6, the J gene TRBJ2-7, with D tentatively TRBD1 (5 bases). TRBJ2-5 explains the end of the DNA better; the J call may be wrong. Germline values: CDR1 MNHNY, CDR2 SVGAGI (reference sequence). The CDR3 sequence is 16 residues long. CDR3 DNA: TGTGCCAGCAGTTACCCTTCGGGTGACAGCTTGGGGACCCAGTACTTC. Protein sequence: CASSYPSGDSLGTQYF.

The chain combines TRBV29-1 with TRBJ2-1, with D tentatively TRBD1 (6 bases). The CDR3 sequence is 14 residues long. Trimming took off 1 base at V and 3 bases at J, with 10 bases between the two ends. CDR1 SQVTM and CDR2 ANQGSEA come from the germline V gene. In DNA, the CDR3 is TGCAGCGTTGAAGGTGCAGGGGTCTACAATGAGCAGTTCTTC. It translates to CSVEGAGVYNEQFF.